This TCR beta chain is from a study of technical replicates of blood from a few donors. This CDR3 has 13 residues. Germline V gene data show CDR1 as SGHKS and CDR2 as YYEKEE (reference sequence). V shed 5 bases and J shed 5 bases, with 13 bases lying between them. Method: immunoSEQ multiplex PCR; TCRdb's copy keeps in-frame clones and lacks some. This table has about 79,000 clones, 90% to 95% appearing once. Input material: T cells isolated from PBMCs. V is TRBV5-5 and J is TRBJ2-5; possible D gene TRBD1, 6 bases. The source is a human donor in good health. The CDR3 DNA reads as TGTGCCAGCAGACCAGGGGATACGGAGACCCAGTACTTC. It yields the protein CASRPGDTETQYF.